The T cell receptor (beta chain) under discussion was sequenced for a study of blood T cell repertoires in COVID-19. Study context: PBMCs, B-cell-depleted T cells, or T cells were the source of the cDNA or gDNA that made up the material.

Participants reported their clinical history, and cohort assignment relied on those reports. Cohort 3 recovered donors had two negative PCRs, clearance, or symptom resolution. This table comes from immunoSEQ multiplex PCR, and its TCRdb copy is limited to in-frame clones, with some not included. Of about 350,000 clones in the sample, roughly nine tenths were seen once. Germline assignment: CDR1 SGHRS and CDR2 YFSETQ. This CDR3 spans 15 amino acids. The V and J ends lost 4 bases and 4 bases, in that order; junction bases with no gene match: 5. The rearrangement links TRBV5-1 to TRBJ1-5, with 10 nucleotides matching TRBD1. This receptor was obtained from a young woman who had recovered from COVID-19. The specimen was PBMCs or T cells enriched from blood (not recorded which). CDR3 loop: CASSGGTGDNQPQHF. In DNA form, the CDR3 reads TGCGCCAGCAGCGGGGGGACAGGGGATAATCAGCCCCAGCATTTT.